This TCR beta chain was identified during a study of blood T cells in healthy people across ages. Broader study findings: Diversity of TCR beta per million T cells declined in a roughly linear way with age.

Each of the donors had approximately 10 milliliters of peripheral blood drawn into EDTA-treated Vacutainer tubes. The CDR3 loop spans 17 amino acids. Germline V CDR1 and CDR2: LGHNA, YNFKEQ. The germline V and J ends were trimmed by 4 bases and 6 bases, with 22 bases remaining between them. Sample-barcoded 5' priming and a J-beta primer mix drove a second PCR of 7 to 11 cycles. TCRdb reprocessed the 5' RACE reads with MiXCR, giving one entry per CDR3 protein. The sample lists hundreds of thousands of distinct CDR3 sequences, roughly 43% seen once, with approximately 22% in the top ten. This clonotype was detected a few times. Its antigen is as yet unknown.

This receptor was taken from a woman aged 55 to 70 in good health. Sample: blood. The V call is TRBV4-2, the J call TRBJ1-5; possibly TRBD1 for D (5 bases). The CDR3 sequence is CASSPTGTGGRVQPQHF. DNA for the CDR3: TGTGCCAGCAGCCCAACGGGCACGGGGGGAAGGGTTCAGCCCCAGCATTTT.